The following is a TCR beta chain sequence with its context. CDR1 MNHEY and CDR2 SMNVEV come from the germline V gene (reference sequence). The CDR3 runs to 16 residues. Unmatched junction bases numbered 13, after V lost 5 bases and J lost 4 bases. The data stem from a study of cytomegalovirus exposure and HLA in healthy donors. The data were produced by immunoSEQ multiplex PCR, yet TCRdb's version contains in-frame clones alone and is incomplete. The data hold about 280,000 clones, with 80% to 90% observed a single time. The chain employs TRBV27 and TRBJ2-5; 7 bases line up with TRBD1. The sample was PBMCs. The sequence was collected from a woman between 18 and 29 years old in good health and CMV-seronegative. CDR3 loop: CASSPQGVRVGETQYF. CDR3 coding DNA: TGTGCCAGCAGTCCGCAGGGGGTAAGGGTGGGAGAGACCCAGTACTTC.